Described below is a single T cell receptor beta chain sequence and its context. This sample was included in a study of blood T cell repertoires in COVID-19. Original methodology: Estimation of nucleated cell counts was performed using reference gene primer amplification. Produced via immunoSEQ multiplex PCR; TCRdb's table is partial and in-frame only. The V and J calls and the clone size are those of that table, but D and trimming were determined from the DNA. The data show about 30,000 clones, about 88% seen once. The ends were cut back, 4 bases at V and 2 bases at J, with 11 bases in the middle. Germline CDR1 and CDR2: SNHLY and FYNNEI. There are 14 residues in the CDR3.

V and J are TRBV2 and TRBJ1-1; D is undetermined. The sequence derives from a man aged 80 or over with acute or convalescent COVID-19. Sequencing was carried out using peripheral blood. CDR3 coding DNA: TGTGCCAGCAGTGGCGAAGCTTTCAACACTGAAGCTTTCTTT. This encodes CASSGEAFNTEAFF. Together with reference TRBV2 and TRBJ1-1, the CDR3 gives the full variable domain: EPEVTQTPSHQVTQMGQEVILRCVPISNHLYFYWYRQILGQKVEFLVSFYNNEISEKSEIFDDQFSVERPDGSNFTLKIRSTKLEDSAMYFCASSGEAFNTEAFFGQGTRLTVV.